This T cell receptor beta chain was captured by sequencing in a study of STAT5B mutations in CD4+ large granular lymphocyte leukemia. Sequencing used immunoSEQ multiplex PCR; TCRdb keeps in-frame clones, though not all of them. In the table there are 20,000 to 25,000 clones, around 72% of which are singletons. Sequencing was performed on CD4+ T cells from blood buffy coats. The clonotype originates from a human donor in good health.

CDR3 DNA sequence: TGTGCCAGCAGTAGAGATGGACAAGGCCTACGTAGTGGCTACACCTTC. It is translated as CASSRDGQGLRSGYTF. The V call is TRBV11-3, the J call TRBJ1-2; weak D call: TRBD1 (5 bases). This CDR3 spans 16 amino acids. The germline gives CDR1 SGHNT, CDR2 YENEEA. With 6 bases removed from V and 7 bases from J, the gap between germline ends came to 24 bases.